The present TCR beta chain was sequenced within a study of neoadjuvant anti-PD-1 for oral cavity cancer. The study, taken as a whole, reports: Post-nivolumab, blood T cell clonality was significantly elevated in non-responders.

The V segment lost 3 bases and the J segment 8 bases; nucleotides outside the gene matches: 19. The CDR3 sequence is 17 residues long. CDR1 and CDR2 (germline): GTSNPN, SVGIG (reference sequence). This clone appeared once. The antigen is undetermined. The data were produced by immunoSEQ multiplex PCR, yet TCRdb's version contains in-frame clones alone and is incomplete. This table has about 81,000 clones, about 84% appearing once. Specimen: PBMCs, collected before nivolumab (anti-PD-1) treatment. The sequence came from a person between 35 and 79 years old with oral cavity squamous cell carcinoma. The chain uses TRBV30 and TRBJ2-1, with 7 nucleotides matching TRBD2. CDR3 region: CAWRRSGLPLRGDEQFF. CDR3 bases: TGTGCCTGGAGAAGATCTGGACTACCTCTACGGGGGGATGAGCAGTTCTTC.